The clone carrying this T cell receptor (beta chain) was seen a handful of times. What it recognizes is unknown. TCRdb ran MiXCR on the RT-PCR reads and lists one entry per CDR3 protein. Of approximately 520,000 distinct CDR3 sequences detected, about 15% appear once; the ten largest clones hold about 3%. Germline V CDR1 and CDR2: SGHRS, YFSETQ. The CDR3 is 15 amino acids. Unmatched junction bases numbered 3, after V lost 2 bases and J lost 3 bases. This specimen comes from a study of response to subunit inactivated influenza vaccine. Study-wide results and caveats: Researchers suggested that each seasonal influenza vaccination recruits few new T cells.

Sequenced here: CD4+ T cells sorted from PBMCs, sampled roughly 24 months after vaccination. The chain couples TRBV5-1 to TRBJ2-1; 9 positions agree with TRBD2. This receptor was obtained from a man between 50 and 70 years old who received an inactivated influenza vaccine. The CDR3 nucleotides read TGCGCCAGCAGCTTTAGCGGGGGCCGCTACAATGAGCAGTTCTTC. Translation: CASSFSGGRYNEQFF.